The next 13 T cell receptor beta chains were all read from a single sample in a study of cytomegalovirus exposure and HLA in healthy donors. Primers for the PCR totalled 60 Vbeta and 13 Jbeta. Here immunoSEQ multiplex PCR was the method, and the copy in TCRdb shows in-frame clones only, minus some. The data contain about 130,000 clones, roughly 80% of them singletons. The material sequenced was PBMCs. The receptors originated from a man aged 35-49 years in good health and CMV-seronegative.

This clone has a single count. Here the CDR3 reads CASSQAGQAYEQYF. The CDR3 bases are TGCGCCAGCAGCCAAGCTGGGCAGGCTTACGAGCAGTACTTC. The rearrangement links TRBV4-1 to TRBJ2-7; D uncertain. V was clipped by 1 base and J by 4 bases, with 11 bases between them. Germline lookup yields CDR1 MGHRA and CDR2 YSYEKL. CDR3 length: 14 amino acids.

This chain joins TRBV10-3 and TRBJ1-4; TRBD1 matches 9 bases. This CDR3 is built from 16 residues. Losses at the gene ends were 0 bases for V and 7 bases for J; bases not matched to a gene: 6. Germline assignment: CDR1 ENHRY and CDR2 SYGVKD. CDR3 region: CAISESMTGGVEKLFF. The CDR3 bases are TGTGCCATCAGTGAGTCGATGACAGGGGGTGTTGAAAAACTGTTTTTT.

In this sample, this clone turned up a few times. DNA for the CDR3: TGTGCCAGCAGCCTAGGACAGGTCGGCTTTGGGACCCAGTACTTC. Its protein product is CASSLGQVGFGTQYF. J is TRBJ2-5 and V is TRBV7-9; 7 positions agree with TRBD1. The junction had 13 bases not matched to a gene; V was cut back by 5 bases and J by 7 bases. CDR3 length: 15 residues. From germline, CDR1 is SEHNR and CDR2 FQNEAQ (reference sequence).

The rearrangement uses TRBV6-5 and TRBJ2-7, with TRBD1 matching over 11 bases. This CDR3 has 16 residues. Germline V lookup: CDR1 MNHEY, CDR2 SVGAGI. The trim removed 2 bases at V and 4 bases at J, leaving 7 bases unmatched. The CDR3 nucleotides read TGTGCCAGCAGTTACGGTCCCGGGACAGGGGGGTACGAGCAGTACTTC. Protein product: CASSYGPGTGGYEQYF.

The V gene is TRBV18, the J gene TRBJ2-3, with 8 bases identical to TRBD2. The germline V gene has CDR1 KGHSH and CDR2 LQKENI. The trim removed 1 base at V and 2 bases at J, leaving 5 bases unmatched. The CDR3 is 16 residues long. Here the CDR3 reads CASSPRTGGATDTQYF. DNA for the CDR3: TGTGCCAGCTCACCACGCACGGGGGGGGCCACAGATACGCAGTATTTT.

The chain recombines TRBV2 with TRBJ1-1; 8 nucleotides align to TRBD1. Germline V gene data show CDR1 as SNHLY and CDR2 as FYNNEI. This CDR3 has 15 residues. V shed 7 bases and J 0 bases; nucleotides not matched to a gene: 7. The CDR3 region is CASNPGQALNTEAFF. DNA of the CDR3: TGTGCCAGCAATCCGGGACAGGCGTTGAACACTGAAGCTTTCTTT.

This sequence joins TRBV6-4 and TRBJ1-1, with 10 nucleotides matching TRBD1. The CDR3 totals 15 residues. The germline CDR1 and CDR2 sequences are MRHNA and SNTAGT. J was trimmed by 5 bases and V by 3 bases; bases with no gene match: 6. CDR3 residues: CASSDSDRGRTEAFF. The CDR3 bases are TGTGCCAGCAGTGATTCTGACAGGGGGCGTACTGAAGCTTTCTTT.

This clone was found a few times. The chain joins TRBV10-2 to TRBJ1-1; D unclear. This CDR3 is 15 amino acids long. The germline gives CDR1 WSHSY, CDR2 SAAADI. Trimming stripped 2 bases from V and 0 bases from J, with 10 bases between. CDR3 nucleotides: TGCGCCAGCAGTGAGCCGGGAGAAATGAACACTGAAGCTTTCTTT. Protein: CASSEPGEMNTEAFF.

This clone was observed once. The chain is built from TRBV19 and TRBJ2-7; tentatively, D is TRBD2 (5 bases). V lost 1 base, J lost 0 bases, and 13 bases lay in between. Germline V lookup: CDR1 LNHDA, CDR2 SQIVND (reference sequence). The CDR3 length is 16 residues. For the CDR3, the DNA is TGTGCCAGTAGTATAGTCCTAGCAGCCCCCTCCTACGAGCAGTACTTC. Its protein is CASSIVLAAPSYEQYF.

V and J are TRBV27 and TRBJ2-1, with D maybe TRBD1 (6 bases). Germline loops: CDR1 MNHEY, CDR2 SMNVEV (reference sequence). Trimming pared 7 bases from V and 9 bases from J, leaving 13 bases between. The CDR3 spans 12 residues. The CDR3 region has the DNA TGTGCCAGCATCAGCCAGGGGCTTGAGCAGTTCTTC. Translating it yields CASISQGLEQFF.

The chain employs TRBV5-1 and TRBJ2-7; TRBD2 matches 9 bases. Looked up from germline, CDR1 is SGHRS and CDR2 is YFSETQ. The CDR3 spans 14 residues. V was pared by 7 bases and J by 3 bases, with 8 bases of the junction left unmatched. The CDR3 sequence: CASAISGSIYEQYF. The DNA for the CDR3 is TGCGCCAGCGCCATTAGCGGGAGTATCTACGAGCAGTACTTC.

This rearrangement joins TRBV19 to TRBJ2-2; D may be TRBD2 (6 bases). CDR1 is LNHDA, CDR2 SQIVND, per germline (reference sequence). Trimming took 1 base from V and 6 from J, leaving 15 bases between them. CDR3 length: 16 residues. CDR3: CASSIALRGSPGELFF. The CDR3 region has the DNA TGTGCCAGTAGTATAGCTCTCCGGGGGTCCCCCGGGGAGCTGTTTTTT.

The chain links TRBV19 to TRBJ2-7, with TRBD2 matching 7 bases. Germline values: CDR1 LNHDA, CDR2 SQIVND (reference sequence). Trimming removed 3 bases from V and 0 bases from J; junction bases left unmatched: 5. The CDR3 contains 15 residues. The CDR3 nucleotides are TGTGCCAGTAGTATTCTTGCGGGGGACTCCTACGAGCAGTACTTC. Translation gives CASSILAGDSYEQYF. The whole variable domain, remainder taken from reference TRBV19 and TRBJ2-7, is DGGITQSPKYLFRKEGQNVTLSCEQNLNHDAMYWYRQDPGQGLRLIYYSQIVNDFQKGDIAEGYSVSREKKESFPLTVTSAQKNPTAFYLCASSILAGDSYEQYFGPGTRLTVT.